These T cell receptor beta chains were read from a single sample in a study of PD-L1 blockade in urothelial cancer. The protocol was immunoSEQ multiplex PCR, while the TCRdb copy is restricted to in-frame clones and leaves out a portion. Found here are some 40,000 clones, 80% to 95% of them singletons; the top ten hold approximately 8.3%. The starting material was PBMCs, obtained around atezolizumab (anti-PD-L1) treatment. The receptor set was obtained from a man between 65 and 85 years old with urothelial cancer. The CDR3 runs from the conserved cysteine through the conserved F or W. The D gene is left open where the match is weak. Size is stated for part of the rows, as once, few or many counts, or as a class when the clone is expanded.

v_gene	j_gene	d_gene	abundance	CDR3nt	CDR3aa
TRBV7-9	TRBJ2-5	.	.	TGTGCCAGCAGCGACCCGGGACATGGACGGGAGACCCAGTACTTC	CASSDPGHGRETQYF
TRBV6-1	TRBJ1-4	.	.	TGTGCCAGCAGTGAAGCAATAAGACAGGCTCCTAATGAAAAACTGTTTTTT	CASSEAIRQAPNEKLFF
TRBV6-5	TRBJ2-1	.	.	TGTGCCAGCAGTTACTCGAGAGGTAGCGAGTTCTTC	CASSYSRGSEFF
TRBV21-1	TRBJ1-1	.	.	TGTGCCAGCAGCAAAGTGGAAGGGGGCAGTTCGAACACTGAAGCTTTCTTT	CASSKVEGGSSNTEAFF
TRBV5-1	TRBJ2-3	TRBD2	.	TGCGCCAGCAGCTTGGAGCCTAGCGGAGATACGCAGTATTTT	CASSLEPSGDTQYF
TRBV29-1	TRBJ2-3	TRBD2	.	TGCAGCGTTCGGAATGCGGGAGCAGATACGCAGTATTTT	CSVRNAGADTQYF
TRBV19	TRBJ2-7	TRBD2	.	TGTGCCAGTAGTCCCGGGACTAGCGGGAGTGTCAACGAGCAGTACTTC	CASSPGTSGSVNEQYF
TRBV28	TRBJ2-3	.	.	TGTGCCAGCAGACCCCCCCGGACGGGGAGCACAGATACGCAGTATTTT	CASRPPRTGSTDTQYF
TRBV10-3	TRBJ2-3	TRBD2	.	TGTGCCATCAGTGAGCCCCCGGGGGCGGGAGGTGGAGCAGATACGCAGTATTTT	CAISEPPGAGGGADTQYF
TRBV13	TRBJ2-1	.	.	TGTGCCAGCAGCAACCGGGAGAAAGCGAGGAATGAGCAGTTCTTC	CASSNREKARNEQFF
TRBV18	TRBJ2-6	.	once	TGTGCCAGCTCACGGTCCCCCAGCTCTGGGGCCAACGTCCTGACTTTC	CASSRSPSSGANVLTF
TRBV7-9	TRBJ2-5	TRBD1	.	TGTGCCAGCAGCTTAGGACAGGGGGTAAAGACCCAGTACTTC	CASSLGQGVKTQYF
TRBV5-6	TRBJ2-2	.	.	TGTGCCAGCAGCTACAGTAGCACCGGGGAGCTGTTTTTT	CASSYSSTGELFF
TRBV10-2	TRBJ1-1	TRBD1	.	TGCGCCAGCAGTGAAGCACAGGGGGCTAGAGGTGCTTTCTTT	CASSEAQGARGAFF
TRBV30	TRBJ2-1	TRBD2	.	TGTGCCTGGAGTGTGGGACTAGCGGGAGGAAATGAGCAGTTCTTC	CAWSVGLAGGNEQFF
TRBV25-1	TRBJ2-3	TRBD1	.	TGTGCCAGCAGTGATCAGGGACAGGGCACAGATACGCAGTATTTT	CASSDQGQGTDTQYF
TRBV6-1	TRBJ1-5	TRBD1	.	TGTGCCAGATGGGTACAGGGGGCTGACAATCAGCCCCAGCATTTT	CARWVQGADNQPQHF
TRBV19	TRBJ2-1	.	.	TGTGCCAGTAGTCTGGGACTTCAGTCGTACAATGAGCAGTTCTTC	CASSLGLQSYNEQFF
TRBV27	TRBJ2-3	.	.	TGTGCCAGCAGTTGGGTTGGGCGGGGCCCTATTCAACCAGATACGCAGTATTTT	CASSWVGRGPIQPDTQYF
TRBV2	TRBJ2-3	.	.	TGTGCCAGCAGCTACAGCACAGATACGCAGTATTTT	CASSYSTDTQYF
TRBV7-6	TRBJ2-7	TRBD2	.	TGTGCCAGCAGCTCCTTAAACGGGACTAGCGGTTTTCCTAGCTCCTACGAGCAGTACTTC	CASSSLNGTSGFPSSYEQYF
TRBV30	TRBJ1-3	.	.	TGTGCCTGGAAAGGAGATTTCTCTGGAAACACCATATATTTT	CAWKGDFSGNTIYF
TRBV30	TRBJ2-3	.	.	TGTGCCTGGAGTGTAGAGGGCCGACGTGTCACAGATACGCAGTATTTT	CAWSVEGRRVTDTQYF
TRBV30	TRBJ1-2	.	.	TGTGCCGGAAACAGGGACCTCCTAGACTATGGCTACACCTTC	CAGNRDLLDYGYTF